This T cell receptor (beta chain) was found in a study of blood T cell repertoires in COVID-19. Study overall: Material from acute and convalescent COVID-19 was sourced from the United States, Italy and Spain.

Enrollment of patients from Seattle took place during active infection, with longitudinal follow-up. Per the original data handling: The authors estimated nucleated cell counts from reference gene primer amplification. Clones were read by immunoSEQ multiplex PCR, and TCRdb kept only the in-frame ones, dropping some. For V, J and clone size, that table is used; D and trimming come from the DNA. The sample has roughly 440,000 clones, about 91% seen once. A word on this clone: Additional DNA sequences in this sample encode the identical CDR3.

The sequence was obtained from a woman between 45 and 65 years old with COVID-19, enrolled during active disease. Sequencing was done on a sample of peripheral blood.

The CDR3 reads CASSLQGGTEAFF. The CDR3 DNA sequence: TGTGCCAGCAGCTTACAGGGTGGAACTGAAGCTTTCTTT. The rearrangement uses TRBV7-3 and TRBJ1-1, with D possibly TRBD1 on 5 matching bases. The CDR3 extends over 13 amino acids. V was cut by 2 bases and J by 5 bases, with 9 bases left in between. Germline V gives CDR1 SGHTA, CDR2 FQGTGA.